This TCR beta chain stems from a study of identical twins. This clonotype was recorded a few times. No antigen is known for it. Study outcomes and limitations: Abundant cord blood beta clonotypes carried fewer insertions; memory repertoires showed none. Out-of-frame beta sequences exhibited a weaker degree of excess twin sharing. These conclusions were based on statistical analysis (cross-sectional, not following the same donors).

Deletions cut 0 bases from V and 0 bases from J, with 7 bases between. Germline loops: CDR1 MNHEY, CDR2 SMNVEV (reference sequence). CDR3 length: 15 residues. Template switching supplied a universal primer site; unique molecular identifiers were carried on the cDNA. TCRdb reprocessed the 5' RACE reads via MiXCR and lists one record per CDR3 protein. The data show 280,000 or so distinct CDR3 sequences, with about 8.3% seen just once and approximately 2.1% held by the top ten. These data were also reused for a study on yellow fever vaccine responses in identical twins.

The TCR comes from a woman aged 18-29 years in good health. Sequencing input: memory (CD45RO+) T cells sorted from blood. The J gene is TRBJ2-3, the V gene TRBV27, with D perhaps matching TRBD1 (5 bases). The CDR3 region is CASSLSAGSTDTQYF. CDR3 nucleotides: TGTGCCAGCAGTTTATCGGCAGGGAGCACAGATACGCAGTATTTT.